The 9 T cell receptor beta chains listed next were all sequenced from one sample in a study of radiation and T cells in renal cell carcinoma. Profiled with immunoSEQ multiplex PCR; TCRdb holds only in-frame clones, not every one. The table includes under 200,000 clones, about 87% detected once. Noted time point: blood 4 weeks post-SBRT, at nephrectomy. The treatment was: 15 Gy SBRT to primary tumor, nephrectomy 4 weeks later. Source: blood, taken from a patient whose treatment included radiotherapy and nephrectomy. The receptors here all came from a woman in her forties or fifties with renal cell carcinoma.

The V call is TRBV28, the J call TRBJ1-3; possible D gene TRBD1, 5 bases. Germline V gene sequence: CDR1 MDHEN, CDR2 SYDVKM. Trimming left V 4 bases short and J 8 bases short, with 18 bases between. CDR3 length equals 15 residues. In nucleotides, the CDR3 is TGTGCCAGCAGTTCCGGGGGGAACAGATGGTACACCATATATTTT. This codes for CASSSGGNRWYTIYF.

This clone was counted once. CDR3 nucleotides: TGTGCCAGCAGCTTCGCCGGGACCGGTTATGGCTACACCTTC. Encoded protein: CASSFAGTGYGYTF. The V call is TRBV5-8, the J call TRBJ1-2; D is perhaps TRBD1 (5 bases). The germline CDR1 and CDR2 sequences are SGHTS and YDEGEE. The CDR3 runs 14 residues. Trimming removed 2 bases at V and 5 bases at J, with 13 bases between.

The chain carries TRBV6-1 and TRBJ1-1, with D possibly being TRBD1 (6 bases). This CDR3 has 15 residues. Germline V gives CDR1 MNHNS, CDR2 SASEGT. V shed 7 bases and J shed 4 bases, with 19 bases lying between them. This CDR3 is CASTEDQQGLTEAFF. DNA of the CDR3: TGTGCCAGCACAGAAGATCAACAGGGTCTCACTGAAGCTTTCTTT.

The rearrangement joins TRBV5-1 to TRBJ2-5, with 7 nucleotides matching TRBD1. Unmatched junction bases numbered 4, after V lost 5 bases and J lost 3 bases. Germline CDR1 and CDR2: SGHRS and YFSETQ. This CDR3 is 13 amino acids long. CDR3 DNA: TGCGCCAGCAGGAGGGGGCTGGAAGAGACCCAGTACTTC. Protein product: CASRRGLEETQYF. Complete variable domain (other parts from reference TRBV5-1 and TRBJ2-5): KAGVTQTPRYLIKTRGQQVTLSCSPISGHRSVSWYQQTPGQGLQFLFEYFSETQRNKGNFPGRFSGRQFSNSRSEMNVSTLELGDSALYLCASRRGLEETQYFGPGTRLLVL.

This clone was recorded once. This rearrangement joins TRBV7-9 to TRBJ1-2; D perhaps matches TRBD1 (5 bases). V was trimmed by 2 bases and J by 7 bases, leaving 17 bases between them. Germline lookup yields CDR1 SEHNR and CDR2 FQNEAQ (reference sequence). The CDR3 has 15 amino acids. CDR3 in amino acids: CASSLTMVGESGYTF. The CDR3 DNA reads TGTGCCAGCAGCTTAACAATGGTAGGGGAGTCTGGCTACACCTTC.

The CDR3 sequence: CASSGTQYEQYF. The CDR3 nucleotides read TGTGCCAGCTCTGGGACACAATACGAGCAGTACTTC. The chain carries TRBV18 and TRBJ2-7; TRBD1 might be the D (6 bases). This CDR3 region has 12 residues. Germline V gene data show CDR1 as KGHSH and CDR2 as LQKENI. The ends were cut back, 6 bases at V and 4 bases at J, with 10 bases in the middle.

The rearrangement links TRBV6-5 to TRBJ2-2; 8 bases match TRBD1. The CDR3 totals 14 residues. Germline CDR1 MNHEY, CDR2 SVGAGI. Trimming cost V 7 bases and J 6 bases; bases outside gene matches: 7. The CDR3 bases are TGTGCCAGCACCAGGGGACAGGAGGCCGGGGAGCTGTTTTTT. Translation gives CASTRGQEAGELFF.

The chain carries TRBV5-4 and TRBJ2-7; tentative D call: TRBD1 (6 bases). CDR1 and CDR2 (germline): SGHNT, YYREEE (reference sequence). The germline V and J ends were trimmed by 4 bases and 2 bases, with 13 bases remaining between them. The CDR3 length is 14 residues. CDR3 sequence (DNA): TGTGCCAGCAGCCGTGCAGGGGCACCCTACGAGCAGTACTTC. Its protein is CASSRAGAPYEQYF.

The chain joins TRBV5-4 to TRBJ1-6; TRBD1 matches 8 bases. Germline trimming cut 4 bases from V and 3 bases from J; bases unmatched to any gene: 6. The CDR3 is 16 residues long. Germline V CDR1 and CDR2: SGHNT, YYREEE (reference sequence). The CDR3 is CASSTRTGIYNSPLHF. The CDR3 DNA follows: TGTGCCAGCAGCACCAGGACAGGGATCTATAATTCACCCCTCCACTTT.